What follows are 29 T cell receptor beta chains derived from one specimen sequenced in a study of early T cells in non-severe SARS-CoV-2 infection. One entry per CDR3 protein results from TCRdb running MiXCR on the 5' RACE reads. Found here are tens of thousands of distinct CDR3 sequences, around 13% of them singletons; the top ten hold approximately 1.3%. The sequenced sample was whole blood, obtained at baseline. The receptors derive from an adult who was a healthcare worker with PCR-confirmed SARS-CoV-2 infection or an uninfected control (not recorded which).

The chain carries TRBV10-2 and TRBJ1-3, with no clear D. The CDR3 consists of 15 residues. With 3 bases removed from V and 0 bases from J, the gap between germline ends came to 9 bases. The germline V gene has CDR1 WSHSY and CDR2 SAAADI. CDR3 in amino acids: CASSDQGVSGNTIYF. For the CDR3, the DNA is TGCGCCAGCAGTGATCAAGGAGTCTCTGGAAACACCATATATTTT.

The rearrangement links TRBV6-9 to TRBJ1-2; TRBD1 matches 8 bases. J gave up 5 bases and V 7 bases, and 9 bases lay outside the gene matches. Germline lookup yields CDR1 MNHGY and CDR2 SVAAGI. The length of the CDR3 is 14 residues. CDR3 sequence reads: CASTMDRVKYGYTF. In nucleotides, the CDR3 is TGTGCCAGCACCATGGACAGGGTCAAGTATGGCTACACCTTC.

This clonotype was found a few times. The chain combines TRBV12-3 or TRBV12-4 with TRBJ2-3; tentative D call: TRBD1 (6 bases). The CDR3 contains 14 residues. V lost 6 bases to trimming and J lost 5 bases, with 15 bases between them. The CDR3 DNA is TGTGCCAGCAGCTTAACAGGGACGGGAGATACGCAGTATTTT. Amino acids: CASSLTGTGDTQYF.

The chain employs TRBV7-9 and TRBJ2-7, with TRBD1 matching over 10 bases. This CDR3 has 14 amino acids. Trimming at V came to 5 bases and at J to 2 bases, leaving 3 bases not matched to a gene. CDR1 is SEHNR, CDR2 FQNEAQ, per germline (reference sequence). Written as DNA, the CDR3 is TGTGCCAGCAGCCCCGGGACAGGGGCCTACGAGCAGTACTTC. It translates to CASSPGTGAYEQYF. Full variable domain (rest looked up from reference TRBV7-9 and TRBJ2-7): DTGVSQNPRHKITKRGQNVTFRCDPISEHNRLYWYRQTLGQGPEFLTYFQNEAQLEKSRLLSDRFSAERPKGSFSTLEIQRTEQGDSAMYLCASSPGTGAYEQYFGPGTRLTVT.

In this sample, this clonotype turned up a few times. This rearrangement joins TRBV27 to TRBJ2-7, with 10 bases that match TRBD1. Germline-derived CDR1 and CDR2 are MNHEY and SMNVEV (reference sequence). This CDR3 comprises 15 residues. With V trimmed by 5 bases and J by 5 bases, 9 bases remained unmatched. The CDR3: CASSHDRGLVDEQYF. The CDR3 DNA reads TGTGCCAGCAGTCACGACAGGGGGCTAGTCGACGAGCAGTACTTC.

A few counts support this clonotype. This rearrangement joins TRBV4-1 to TRBJ2-2, with unresolved D. The ends were cut back, 4 bases at V and 7 bases at J, with 13 bases in the middle. CDR1 is MGHRA and CDR2 is YSYEKL in the germline V gene. CDR3 size: 14 residues. The DNA of the CDR3 is TGCGCCAGCAGCCTCCTGGGTTCGGACGGGGAGCTGTTTTTT. Amino acids: CASSLLGSDGELFF.

This clonotype was detected ten times or more. This chain connects TRBV12-3 or TRBV12-4 to TRBJ2-7; 12 nucleotides agree with TRBD2. The CDR3 is 17 residues long. V was pared by 6 bases and J by 5 bases, with 14 bases of the junction left unmatched. The CDR3 DNA follows: TGTGCCAGCAGGCTTACCCGGACTAGCGGGGACCTACACGAGCAGTACTTC. It yields the protein CASRLTRTSGDLHEQYF.

In this sample, this clonotype turned up a few times. This chain uses TRBV6-1 with TRBJ1-1, with D perhaps matching TRBD1 (5 bases). V shed 7 bases and J shed 3 bases, with 18 bases lying between them. The CDR3 has 15 amino acids. Germline CDR1 reads MNHNS; CDR2 reads SASEGT. CDR3 bases: TGTGCCAGCAATGGGCGGTGGGGCGCGGACACTGAAGCTTTCTTT. Translated: CASNGRWGADTEAFF.

This chain uses TRBV5-8 with TRBJ2-5; no firm D call. Germline V gene lookup returns CDR1 SGHTS and CDR2 YDEGEE. The CDR3 length is 14 residues. Deletions cut 1 base from V and 5 bases from J, with 12 bases between. CDR3 sequence (DNA): TGTGCCAGCAGCTTGTACGGTCTGCCGGAGACCCAGTACTTC. Amino acid sequence: CASSLYGLPETQYF.

This clonotype turned up a few times. The chain uses TRBV5-1 and TRBJ2-7; possible D gene TRBD1, 5 bases. The CDR3 length is 14 residues. V was shortened by 5 bases and J by 2 bases, with 14 bases between the two germline ends. Per germline, CDR1 SGHRS and CDR2 YFSETQ. CDR3 region: CASSLDTSTYEQYF. The CDR3 DNA follows: TGCGCCAGCAGTCTGGACACCTCAACCTACGAGCAGTACTTC.

This clonotype came up once. Mismatch with germline at one junction end may stem from a read error. V is TRBV6-2 or TRBV6-3 and J is TRBJ2-7, with D tentatively TRBD2 (5 bases). The CDR3 totals 14 residues. Looked up from germline, CDR1 is MNHEY and CDR2 is SVGEGT. The CDR3 here is CASSGVPHTAGMDF. CDR3 bases: TGTGCCAGCAGCGGGGTACCCCATACGGCCGGTATGGACTTC.

There are many counts of this clonotype. This chain connects TRBV9 to TRBJ2-3; D is unresolved. The germline V and J ends were trimmed by 3 bases and 3 bases, with 8 bases remaining between them. CDR1 is SGDLS, CDR2 YYNGEE, per germline. This CDR3 has 13 residues. The CDR3 loop reads CASSEGSTDTQYF. CDR3 nucleotide sequence: TGTGCCAGCAGCGAGGGTTCAACAGATACGCAGTATTTT. Filled out from reference TRBV9 and TRBJ2-3, the complete variable domain reads DSGVTQTPKHLITATGQRVTLRCSPRSGDLSVYWYQQSLDQGLQFLIQYYNGEERAKGNILERFSAQQFPDLHSELNLSSLELGDSALYFCASSEGSTDTQYFGPGTRLTVL.

The sample holds a few counts of this clonotype. The V and J genes are TRBV20-1 and TRBJ2-2; the D is unclear. The CDR3 spans 14 residues. The V end lost 0 bases, the J end lost 2 bases, and 7 bases lay between the germline ends. CDR1 is DFQATT and CDR2 is SNEGSKA in the germline V gene (reference sequence). CDR3 residues: CSAREGTNTGELFF. The DNA for the CDR3 is TGCAGTGCTAGAGAGGGAACCAACACCGGGGAGCTGTTTTTT.

This clonotype showed up just a few times. The rearrangement joins TRBV30 to TRBJ1-1; tentative D call: TRBD1 (6 bases). The CDR3 sequence is 15 residues long. V gave up 2 bases and J gave up 6 bases, with 19 bases separating them. CDR1 is GTSNPN, CDR2 SVGIG, per germline (reference sequence). CDR3: CAWSKGYRAEAEAFF. CDR3 bases: TGTGCCTGGAGTAAAGGTTACAGGGCTGAGGCTGAAGCTTTCTTT.

This rearrangement joins TRBV27 to TRBJ1-1; the D gene is possibly TRBD1 (5 bases). This CDR3 is 16 amino acids long. Germline V gene lookup returns CDR1 MNHEY and CDR2 SMNVEV (reference sequence). V shed 0 bases and J shed 5 bases, with 16 bases lying between them. In nucleotides, the CDR3 is TGTGCCAGCAGTTTATCGTTTGGGGCGCGGGATACTGAAGCTTTCTTT. It is translated as CASSLSFGARDTEAFF.

This chain connects TRBV12-3 or TRBV12-4 to TRBJ1-2, with a possible D match to TRBD1 (5 bases). The CDR3 is made up of 13 amino acids. V was clipped by 8 bases and J by 8 bases, with 18 bases between them. Here the CDR3 DNA reads TGTGCCAGCCTACAGGACTCGCCTTGGGGCTACACCTTC. Residues: CASLQDSPWGYTF.

This clonotype was detected only a few times. This rearrangement joins TRBV4-3 to TRBJ2-7; D not certain. V lost 0 bases and J lost 7, with 13 bases in between. The germline V gene has CDR1 LGHNA and CDR2 YSLEER. There are 14 residues in the CDR3. Written as DNA, the CDR3 is TGCGCCAGCAGCCAAGATAGAGAGCGACGAGAGCAGTACTTC. Amino acids: CASSQDRERREQYF.

This clonotype was seen repeatedly, ten times or more. This rearrangement joins TRBV18 to TRBJ1-2, with D perhaps matching TRBD1 (6 bases). CDR3 length: 15 amino acids. V was clipped by 2 bases and J by 1 base, with 11 bases between them. In germline, CDR1 is KGHSH, CDR2 LQKENI. This CDR3 is CASSPTDSVNYGYTF. CDR3 DNA sequence: TGTGCCAGCTCACCAACGGACAGCGTTAACTATGGCTACACCTTC.

At least ten counts were recorded for this clonotype. The chain joins TRBV27 to TRBJ1-6; D may be TRBD1 (5 bases). From germline, CDR1 is MNHEY and CDR2 SMNVEV (reference sequence). This CDR3 comprises 13 residues. V lost 6 bases and J lost 9, with 12 bases in between. CDR3 bases: TGTGCCAGCAGGCGGGACTGGACTTCACCCCTCCACTTT. Translated, it gives CASRRDWTSPLHF.

This clonotype showed up just a few times. J is TRBJ2-2 and V is TRBV7-2; 11 bases align to TRBD2. The CDR3 runs 18 residues. Germline V gives CDR1 SGHTA, CDR2 FQGNSA. Unmatched junction bases numbered 5, after V lost 2 bases and J lost 0 bases. The CDR3 loop is CASSLTSGGVSNTGELFF. CDR3 sequence (DNA): TGTGCCAGCAGCTTAACTAGCGGGGGCGTATCGAACACCGGGGAGCTGTTTTTT.

This chain uses TRBV12-3 or TRBV12-4 with TRBJ2-3; D not certain. This CDR3 comprises 14 residues. V lost 8 bases and J lost 2, with 14 bases in between. The CDR3 nucleotides read TGTGCCAGCGGTATTTTGGGTCACACAGATACGCAGTATTTT. It translates to CASGILGHTDTQYF.

This clonotype was found a few times. The chain joins TRBV18 to TRBJ1-2; D possibly corresponds to TRBD1 (5 bases). The CDR3 runs to 16 residues. Trimming removed 2 bases from V and 4 bases from J, with 17 bases in between. Germline assignment: CDR1 KGHSH and CDR2 LQKENI. The CDR3 region is CASSPSGFALGYGYTF. The CDR3 region has the DNA TGTGCCAGCTCACCATCAGGGTTCGCACTAGGCTATGGCTACACCTTC.

J is TRBJ2-1 and V is TRBV6-2 or TRBV6-3, with 7 nucleotides matching TRBD1. Germline V lookup: CDR1 MNHEY, CDR2 SVGEGT. CDR3 size: 13 residues. J gave up 5 bases and V 9 bases, and 7 bases lay outside the gene matches. For the CDR3, the DNA is TGTGCCAGTGGGGACAGTCTAAACAATGAGCAGTTCTTC. Protein sequence: CASGDSLNNEQFF.

In its sample, this clonotype was seen many times. The V call is TRBV6-2 or TRBV6-3, the J call TRBJ2-3, with D perhaps TRBD1 (6 bases). The CDR3 contains 14 residues. V lost 2 bases to trimming and J lost 2 bases, with 8 bases between them. Germline CDR1 reads MNHEY; CDR2 reads SVGEGT. CDR3 bases: TGTGCCAGCAGTTACGGACAGCCCACAGATACGCAGTATTTT. Its protein product is CASSYGQPTDTQYF.

This clonotype was counted many times. CDR3 residues: CASSPSDRARVTQYF. The CDR3 bases are TGTGCCAGCAGCCCGTCGGACAGGGCAAGAGTGACCCAGTACTTC. The V gene is TRBV13, the J gene TRBJ2-5, with TRBD1 matching over 8 bases. Germline CDR1 and CDR2: PRHDT and FYEKMQ (reference sequence). V was pared by 5 bases and J by 7 bases, with 12 bases of the junction left unmatched. This CDR3 has 15 residues.

This clonotype was picked up many times. The chain uses TRBV30 and TRBJ2-1, with a weak D call TRBD2 (5 bases). The CDR3 covers 13 residues. Germline CDR1 reads GTSNPN; CDR2 reads SVGIG (reference sequence). The V gene lost 6 bases and the J gene lost 3 bases, with 12 bases spanning the gap. CDR3 in amino acids: CACLVGSYNEQFF. The CDR3 DNA reads TGTGCCTGCCTCGTAGGGAGCTACAATGAGCAGTTCTTC.

J is TRBJ1-1 and V is TRBV13; 7 positions match TRBD1. CDR1 and CDR2 from the germline V gene are PRHDT and FYEKMQ (reference sequence). The CDR3 spans 14 residues. V lost 1 base and J lost 5; bases outside the gene matches: 4. CDR3 sequence: CASSLATRGTEAFF. CDR3 nucleotide sequence: TGTGCCAGCAGCTTAGCCACCAGGGGGACTGAAGCTTTCTTT.

This clonotype was picked up many times. This chain uses TRBV20-1 with TRBJ1-3; D call uncertain. CDR3 length: 11 residues. CDR1 is DFQATT, CDR2 SNEGSKA, per germline (reference sequence). The V end lost 4 bases, the J end lost 0 bases, and 1 base lay between the germline ends. The DNA for the CDR3 is TGCAGTGCTAACTCTGGAAACACCATATATTTT. It codes for CSANSGNTIYF.

The rearrangement uses TRBV28 and TRBJ2-3; weak D call: TRBD2 (7 bases). This CDR3 has 15 residues. CDR1 is MDHEN, CDR2 SYDVKM, per germline. With 3 bases removed from V and 4 bases from J, the gap between germline ends came to 14 bases. The CDR3 DNA is TGTGCCAGCAGTTTCTCGGGGGGCGCGGCAGATACGCAGTATTTT. Amino acid sequence: CASSFSGGAADTQYF.